This entry lists 17 T cell receptor beta chains sequenced from one sample in a study of post-analysis software for immune sequencing data. These receptors have no known antigen. Regarding the study as a whole: Compared with controls, patients had more of about 5 TRBV segments, including TRBV5-6, TRBV5-1 and TRBV20-1.

Sequencing libraries made from TCR beta cDNA carried unique molecular identifiers. TCRdb processed the PCR reads anew with MiXCR; each CDR3 protein has one entry. This sample has about 820,000 distinct CDR3 sequences, with approximately 53% found just once. The sample was blood. All receptors come from a girl between 5 and 17 years old with multiple sclerosis.

V gene TRBV29-1 combines with J gene TRBJ2-7; D could derive from TRBD1 or TRBD2 (5 bases each). V dropped 4 bases and J dropped 0 bases, with 10 bases sitting between them. The length of the CDR3 is 13 residues. CDR1 SQVTM and CDR2 ANQGSEA come from the germline V gene. This CDR3 is CSVGPGSSYEQYF. The CDR3, as DNA: TGCAGCGTTGGCCCAGGGAGCTCCTACGAGCAGTACTTC.

The chain couples TRBV12-3 or TRBV12-4 to TRBJ2-5, with 7 positions matching TRBD1. The end of the DNA fits TRBJ2-7 better, so the J call may be wrong. The CDR3 covers 14 residues. The CDR3 region has the DNA TGTGCCAGCAGCACAGAACAGGGGTTCTACGAGCAGTACTTC. It translates to CASSTEQGFYEQYF.

The rearrangement joins TRBV5-1 to TRBJ2-5, with D possibly being TRBD1 (6 bases). Trimming stripped 2 bases from V and 1 base from J, with 18 bases between. The CDR3 runs 17 residues. Per the germline V gene, CDR1 is SGHRS and CDR2 is YFSETQ. Written as DNA, the CDR3 is TGCGCCAGCAGCTTCAGGGGAAAGGGACCGGTCCAAGAGACCCAGTACTTC. Translated: CASSFRGKGPVQETQYF.

There are a few counts of this clonotype. The chain uses TRBV20-1 and TRBJ2-1; 7 bases are shared with TRBD2. The CDR3 consists of 14 residues. Germline values: CDR1 DFQATT, CDR2 SNEGSKA (reference sequence). The V and J ends lost 6 bases and 2 bases, in that order; junction bases with no gene match: 7. CDR3 in amino acids: CSAITGLPYNEQFF. Here the CDR3 DNA reads TGCAGTGCCATTACGGGACTACCCTACAATGAGCAGTTCTTC.

The V and J genes are TRBV5-1 and TRBJ2-3, with D perhaps TRBD1 (5 bases). CDR3 length: 15 residues. Trimming removed 1 base from V and 3 bases from J, with 12 bases in between. CDR1 SGHRS and CDR2 YFSETQ come from the germline V gene. CDR3 DNA sequence: TGCGCCAGCAGCTTGAGGCAGGGTTGGACAGATACGCAGTATTTT. Protein product: CASSLRQGWTDTQYF. The full variable domain, rest sourced from reference TRBV5-1 and TRBJ2-3, is KAGVTQTPRYLIKTRGQQVTLSCSPISGHRSVSWYQQTPGQGLQFLFEYFSETQRNKGNFPGRFSGRQFSNSRSEMNVSTLELGDSALYLCASSLRQGWTDTQYFGPGTRLTVL.

The rearrangement links TRBV9 to TRBJ2-1; perhaps D is TRBD1 or TRBD2 (6 bases each). The CDR3 loop spans 12 amino acids. Trimming cost V 5 bases and J 9 bases, with 12 bases left between them. Germline V lookup: CDR1 SGDLS, CDR2 YYNGEE. CDR3 DNA: TGTGCCAGCAGTGTTGGAGGGGGTGAGCAGTTCTTC. This gives the protein CASSVGGGEQFF.

This clonotype has only a few counts. The CDR3 DNA reads TGTGCCTCCGGGGACAGCTATGGCTACACCTTC. Residues: CASGDSYGYTF. The chain joins TRBV10-3 to TRBJ1-2; 7 positions match TRBD1. The CDR3 contains 11 residues. Germline values: CDR1 ENHRY, CDR2 SYGVKD. The ends lost 11 bases at V and 4 bases at J; junction bases unmatched: 4.

The chain carries TRBV7-6 and TRBJ2-4, with 12 bases lining up with TRBD2. Matching the DNA end better, TRBJ2-7 makes the J call doubtful. Per the germline V gene, CDR1 is SGHVS and CDR2 is FNYEAQ. The CDR3 runs 15 residues. CDR3 sequence (DNA): TGTGCCAGCAGCGTACGACTAGCGGGAGTCGACGAGCAGTACTTC. The encoded protein is CASSVRLAGVDEQYF.

In its sample, this clonotype was seen once. V usage is TRBV4-1 and J usage is TRBJ2-7; a weak D match, TRBD2 (6 bases). V dropped 0 bases and J dropped 7 bases, with 19 bases sitting between them. There are 16 residues in the CDR3. Germline V CDR1 and CDR2: MGHRA, YSYEKL. CDR3 bases: TGCGCCAGCAGCCAAGAGGGCACTAGCCCCCGGAGAGAGCAGTACTTC. It specifies CASSQEGTSPRREQYF.

There are many counts of this clonotype. The J gene is TRBJ2-5, the V gene TRBV5-1; 12 positions match TRBD2. Germline values: CDR1 SGHRS, CDR2 YFSETQ. The CDR3 runs to 14 residues. The ends lost 4 bases at V and 4 bases at J; junction bases unmatched: 2. The CDR3 bases are TGCGCCAGCAGCCTAGCGGGAGGGGGAGAGACCCAGTACTTC. Residues: CASSLAGGGETQYF. Variable domain in full (rest from reference TRBV5-1 and TRBJ2-5): KAGVTQTPRYLIKTRGQQVTLSCSPISGHRSVSWYQQTPGQGLQFLFEYFSETQRNKGNFPGRFSGRQFSNSRSEMNVSTLELGDSALYLCASSLAGGGETQYFGPGTRLLVL.

The J gene is TRBJ2-3, the V gene TRBV6-6; 9 positions agree with TRBD2. Germline CDR1 and CDR2: MNHNY and SVGAGI (reference sequence). Unmatched junction bases numbered 3, after V lost 2 bases and J lost 0 bases. The CDR3 length is 16 residues. CDR3 sequence: CASSYRRGGSTDTQYF. The CDR3, as DNA: TGTGCCAGCAGTTACAGGCGGGGGGGTAGCACAGATACGCAGTATTTT.

The table lists this clonotype with many counts. The chain joins TRBV5-1 to TRBJ2-7; D is uncertain. CDR1 is SGHRS and CDR2 is YFSETQ in the germline V gene. The CDR3 has 12 amino acids. Trimming stripped 3 bases from V and 2 bases from J, with 6 bases between. CDR3 in amino acids: CASSSTTYEQYF. The CDR3 nucleotides are TGCGCCAGCAGCTCAACCACCTACGAGCAGTACTTC. The full variable domain, in which reference TRBV5-1 and TRBJ2-7 provide the parts outside the CDR3, is KAGVTQTPRYLIKTRGQQVTLSCSPISGHRSVSWYQQTPGQGLQFLFEYFSETQRNKGNFPGRFSGRQFSNSRSEMNVSTLELGDSALYLCASSSTTYEQYFGPGTRLTVT.

This clonotype was picked up many times. The junction departs from germline at one end; a sequencing error may be responsible. V usage is TRBV5-1 and J usage is TRBJ2-7; D not certain. This CDR3 spans 13 amino acids. CDR1 and CDR2 from the germline V gene are SGHRS and YFSETQ. The CDR3 is CASSLVPPYEQYF. As DNA, the CDR3 is TGTGCCAGCAGTTTAGTACCTCCGTACGAGCAGTACTTC.

The J gene is TRBJ2-7, the V gene TRBV20-1; D gene unclear. The germline CDR1 and CDR2 sequences are DFQATT and SNEGSKA (reference sequence). Trimming removed 7 bases from V and 0 bases from J, with 7 bases in between. The CDR3 is 11 amino acids. CDR3 loop: CSVRISYEQYF. The CDR3, as DNA: TGCAGTGTCAGAATCTCCTACGAGCAGTACTTC.

The rearrangement uses TRBV7-6 and TRBJ1-2; D may be TRBD1 (5 bases). CDR3 length: 13 residues. Deletions cut 5 bases from V and 2 bases from J, with 9 bases between. Germline CDR1 SGHVS, CDR2 FNYEAQ. This chain's CDR3 is CASSPTVNYGYTF. The DNA for the CDR3 is TGTGCCAGCAGCCCGACAGTGAACTATGGCTACACCTTC.

This clonotype was detected only a few times. The chain combines TRBV29-1 with TRBJ2-7, with 11 nucleotides matching TRBD2. The germline V gene encodes CDR1 SQVTM and CDR2 ANQGSEA. The J segment lost 6 bases and the V segment lost 3 bases, leaving 4 bases of the junction unmatched. This CDR3 comprises 13 residues. CDR3 protein: CSVDSLAGAEQYF. CDR3 coding DNA: TGCAGCGTTGACTCACTAGCGGGAGCCGAGCAGTACTTC.

The rearrangement links TRBV29-1 to TRBJ1-4, with a weak D call TRBD1 (6 bases). The V end was cut by 8 bases, the J end by 0 bases, with 28 bases between. This CDR3 region has 19 residues. Germline assignment: CDR1 SQVTM and CDR2 ANQGSEA. The CDR3 sequence is CSSPGCMTGRVATNEKLFF. In DNA form, the CDR3 reads TGCAGCAGTCCCGGTTGTATGACAGGCCGAGTTGCAACTAATGAAAAACTGTTTTTT.